Each of the 7 T cell receptor beta chains below was sequenced from the same sample in a study of blood T cell repertoires in COVID-19. Produced via immunoSEQ multiplex PCR; TCRdb's table is partial and in-frame only. Here the sample spans about 200,000 clones, about nine tenths being singletons. Sequencing used peripheral blood. The receptors were gathered from a woman aged 65 to 85 with acute or convalescent COVID-19.

V is TRBV2 and J is TRBJ1-5; no firm D call. Germline assignment: CDR1 SNHLY and CDR2 FYNNEI. The CDR3 is 24 residues long. V lost 1 base and J 3 bases, leaving 37 bases between the germline ends. CDR3 protein: CASSEGRRWRGGELPNLNNQPQHF. The CDR3 nucleotides read TGTGCCAGCAGTGAAGGGAGAAGGTGGAGAGGCGGGGAACTCCCAAACCTTAACAATCAGCCCCAGCATTTT. The whole variable domain, filled in from reference TRBV2 and TRBJ1-5, reads EPEVTQTPSHQVTQMGQEVILRCVPISNHLYFYWYRQILGQKVEFLVSFYNNEISEKSEIFDDQFSVERPDGSNFTLKIRSTKLEDSAMYFCASSEGRRWRGGELPNLNNQPQHFGDGTRLSIL.

This chain joins TRBV10-3 and TRBJ2-3; D perhaps matches TRBD2 (5 bases). This CDR3 is 13 amino acids long. V shed 7 bases and J shed 5 bases, with 13 bases lying between them. In germline, CDR1 is ENHRY, CDR2 SYGVKD. CDR3 DNA: TGTGCCATCACCCGGGGATCGAAAGATACGCAGTATTTT. It is translated as CAITRGSKDTQYF.

This chain connects TRBV5-1 to TRBJ2-1; 7 nucleotides match TRBD1. Per germline, CDR1 SGHRS and CDR2 YFSETQ. Trimming removed 4 bases from V and 8 bases from J; junction bases left unmatched: 12. This CDR3 is built from 15 residues. The chain's CDR3 is CASSPMGQRVDEQFF. In DNA form, the CDR3 reads TGCGCCAGCAGCCCAATGGGACAGCGAGTGGATGAGCAGTTCTTC.

This rearrangement joins TRBV18 to TRBJ1-1; weak D call: TRBD1 (5 bases). Germline assignment: CDR1 KGHSH and CDR2 LQKENI. The CDR3 is 14 residues long. V was clipped by 4 bases and J by 0 bases, with 9 bases between them. The CDR3 protein is CASSLQGMNTEAFF. The CDR3 DNA reads TGTGCCAGCTCACTTCAGGGTATGAACACTGAAGCTTTCTTT.

The V and J genes are TRBV9 and TRBJ2-3; no clear D. Trimming took off 4 bases at V and 1 base at J, with 7 bases between the two ends. The germline CDR1 and CDR2 sequences are SGDLS and YYNGEE. The CDR3 extends over 13 amino acids. The CDR3 is CASSTSGTDTQYF. The CDR3 coding sequence is TGTGCCAGCAGCACCTCAGGCACAGATACGCAGTATTTT.

The chain couples TRBV19 to TRBJ2-3, with TRBD2 matching 13 bases. The CDR3 is 18 residues long. CDR1 and CDR2 (germline): LNHDA, SQIVND (reference sequence). Germline trimming cut 4 bases from V and 3 bases from J; bases unmatched to any gene: 10. In DNA, the CDR3 is TGTGCCAGTAGTAGTGGACTAGCGGGGGCTCCACGGACAGATACGCAGTATTTT. It specifies CASSSGLAGAPRTDTQYF.

This chain joins TRBV11-2 and TRBJ2-5; perhaps TRBD2 as D (6 bases). Germline-derived CDR1 and CDR2 are SGHAT and FQNNGV. The length of the CDR3 is 16 residues. V was shortened by 3 bases and J by 0 bases, with 14 bases between the two germline ends. DNA of the CDR3: TGTGCCAGCAGCTTTAGGGACTCTTTGTACCAAGAGACCCAGTACTTC. It yields the protein CASSFRDSLYQETQYF.